Listed below are T cell receptor beta chains from one sample, sequenced in a study of blood T cell repertoires in COVID-19. Data came from immunoSEQ multiplex PCR; TCRdb stores just in-frame clones and leaves some out. Among fewer than 80,000 clones listed, roughly 74% were seen once. The specimen sequenced was peripheral blood. The receptors were sampled from a woman aged 80 or over with acute or convalescent COVID-19. The CDR3 runs from the conserved cysteine through the conserved F or W. A D gene is named only where the DNA matches it firmly. Part of the rows lack a size; the others show once, few, many or a class for expanded clones.

TRBD1	.	TRBJ2-3	TRBV27	TGTGCCAGCAGTAGATTCCCGAGACAGGGTCCAGATACGCAGTATTTT	CASSRFPRQGPDTQYF
TRBD2	once	TRBJ2-7	TRBV11-2	TGTGCCAGCAGCTTCGGGACTAGCGGCTCCTACGAGCAGTACTTC	CASSFGTSGSYEQYF
.	.	TRBJ2-7	TRBV11-2	TGTGCCAGCAGCTTAGTTGGGGGCCCCTACGAGCAGTACTTC	CASSLVGGPYEQYF
TRBD1	.	TRBJ1-1	TRBV6-5	TGTGCCAGCACCAACAGGGGCGAAGCTTTCTTT	CASTNRGEAFF
TRBD1	.	TRBJ1-1	TRBV11-2	TGTGCCAGCAGCTTAGCACAGGGGTACACTGAAGCTTTCTTT	CASSLAQGYTEAFF
TRBD2	.	TRBJ2-7	TRBV6-6	TGTGCCAGCAGTCGACAGATACTAGCGGGCCTTGGGGGGGAGCAGTACTTC	CASSRQILAGLGGEQYF
TRBD2	.	TRBJ2-3	TRBV19	TGTGCCAGTACCGGGACTAGCGGCACAGATACGCAGTATTTT	CASTGTSGTDTQYF
.	.	TRBJ2-3	TRBV6-5	TGTGCCACCTCCCCCGAGACAGATACGCAGTATTTT	CATSPETDTQYF
.	.	TRBJ1-6	TRBV6-5	TGTGCCAGCAGACGGGACTATGGTTCACCCCTCCACTTT	CASRRDYGSPLHF
TRBD1	.	TRBJ1-2	TRBV6-5	TGTGCCAGCAGTCGGTCCGAGGCAGGGGGATATGGCTACACCTTC	CASSRSEAGGYGYTF
.	.	TRBJ1-5	TRBV10-3	TGTGCCATCAGTGAACCGAACAGTGGCAATCAGCCCCAGCATTTT	CAISEPNSGNQPQHF
.	many	TRBJ2-7	TRBV7-8	TGTGCCAGCAGCTCCCGGAGCACCGAGCAGTACTTC	CASSSRSTEQYF
TRBD1	.	TRBJ1-3	TRBV11-3	TGTGCCAGCAGTAGGACAGGGAACACCATATATTTT	CASSRTGNTIYF
TRBD1	.	TRBJ1-5	TRBV27	TGTGCCAGCAGTCGAACTCCGACAGGGAATCAGCCCCAGCATTTT	CASSRTPTGNQPQHF
TRBD1	.	TRBJ2-6	TRBV4-3	TGCGCCAGCAGCCAAGAACGGGCAGGGGGCGAGGCTGGGGCCAACGTCCTGACTTTC	CASSQERAGGEAGANVLTF
.	.	TRBJ2-7	TRBV10-3	TGTGCCATCAGAAATGCGGTTACCGTCTCCTACGAGCAGTACTTC	CAIRNAVTVSYEQYF
.	few	TRBJ2-7	TRBV5-1	TGCGCCAGCAGCTCAGTTACCTACGAGCAGTACTTC	CASSSVTYEQYF
TRBD2	.	TRBJ2-3	TRBV28	TGTGCCAGCAGTCGGCTAGCGGGAGTATCAGATACGCAGTATTTT	CASSRLAGVSDTQYF
.	few	TRBJ1-6	TRBV5-1	TGCGCCAGCAGCTTGATCAGGGGAGATTCACCCCTCCACTTT	CASSLIRGDSPLHF
.	.	TRBJ1-2	TRBV6-6	TGTGCCAGCAGTTACTGGACAGACGCCAACTATGGCTACACCTTC	CASSYWTDANYGYTF
.	.	TRBJ1-2	TRBV30	TGTGCCTGGAGTGTACAAGGCAGGGATCCCTATGGCTACACCTTC	CAWSVQGRDPYGYTF
.	.	TRBJ2-5	TRBV29-1	TGCAGCGTTGAACTTCAGGCGAGAGAGACCCAGTACTTC	CSVELQARETQYF
TRBD2	once	TRBJ2-7	TRBV19	TGTGCCAGTAGTATAGGCCTCTTCGGAGCGGGAGACAACGAGCAGTACTTC	CASSIGLFGAGDNEQYF